A selection of T cell receptor beta chains follows, all from one sample in a study of early T cells in non-severe SARS-CoV-2 infection. MiXCR was run by TCRdb on the 5' RACE reads, yielding one entry per CDR3 protein. The sample includes tens of thousands of distinct CDR3 sequences, less than 6.5% of them seen just once. Sequenced material: whole blood, taken at baseline. These receptors all stem from an adult who was a healthcare worker with PCR-confirmed SARS-CoV-2 infection or an uninfected control (not recorded which). Each CDR3 is given with its conserved first and last residue. Each record gives: CDR3 length, J gene, V gene, clone size, D gene, CDR3 protein, CDR3 DNA. The D gene is left open where the match is weak. Where a row states a size, it is once, few, many or the class of an expanded clone; other rows omit it.

17 TRBJ2-2 TRBV7-3 many TRBD1 CASSLTGQGRNTGELFF TGTGCCAGCAGCTTAACGGGACAGGGACGGAACACCGGGGAGCTGTTTTTT
14 TRBJ2-7 TRBV7-2 NA TRBD2 CASSPGAGGYEQYF TGTGCCAGCAGCCCAGGAGCGGGGGGCTACGAGCAGTACTTC
14 TRBJ2-2 TRBV20-1 many NA CSAAGLEHTGELFF TGCAGTGCTGCGGGTCTAGAGCACACCGGGGAGCTGTTTTTT
14 TRBJ2-7 TRBV20-1 many TRBD2 CSASGTSGDYEQYF TGCAGTGCTAGCGGGACTAGCGGGGATTACGAGCAGTACTTC
12 TRBJ2-5 TRBV24-1 many NA CATSGDQETQYF TGTGCCACCAGTGGAGATCAAGAGACCCAGTACTTC
16 TRBJ2-2 TRBV6-5 few TRBD2 CASSISGGLNTGELFF TGTGCCAGCAGCATTAGCGGGGGGCTCAACACCGGGGAGCTGTTTTTT
18 TRBJ2-5 TRBV12-3/TRBV12-4 few TRBD2 CASSPRLAGGLVQETQYF TGTGCCAGCAGTCCAAGACTAGCGGGGGGCCTTGTCCAAGAGACCCAGTACTTC
14 TRBJ1-5 TRBV27 few NA CASSWGADNQPQHF TGTGCCAGCAGTTGGGGGGCAGACAATCAGCCCCAGCATTTT
13 TRBJ1-1 TRBV30 many NA CAWRRWWNTEAFF TGTGCCTGGAGAAGGTGGTGGAACACTGAAGCTTTCTTT
13 TRBJ2-7 TRBV9 NA NA CASSVAEGDEQYF TGTGCCAGCAGCGTAGCCGAGGGGGACGAGCAGTACTTC
13 TRBJ2-7 TRBV29-1 NA TRBD1 CSVEDRSSYEQYF TGCAGCGTTGAGGACAGGAGCTCCTACGAGCAGTACTTC
9 TRBJ2-7 TRBV11-3 many NA CATQGLQYF TGTGCTACCCAGGGGCTTCAGTACTTC
15 TRBJ2-1 TRBV12-3/TRBV12-4 NA NA CASSFSWGGQDEQFF TGTGCCAGCAGTTTTTCGTGGGGGGGGCAGGATGAGCAGTTCTTC
14 TRBJ2-7 TRBV3-1 many TRBD2 CASSQPARGSEQYF TGTGCCAGCAGCCAACCTGCGCGGGGGAGTGAGCAGTACTTC
14 TRBJ1-6 TRBV7-9 many NA CASSLDRVDSPLHF TGTGCCAGCAGCTTAGACAGGGTTGATTCACCCCTCCACTTT
14 TRBJ1-1 TRBV18 many NA CASSQSGQWTEAFF TGTGCCAGCTCACAATCGGGACAATGGACTGAAGCTTTCTTT
13 TRBJ1-5 TRBV7-8 NA NA CASRQTVNQPQHF TGTGCCAGCAGACAGACGGTCAATCAGCCCCAGCATTTT
13 TRBJ1-2 TRBV11-2 many TRBD1 CASSFDRGSGYTF TGTGCCAGCAGCTTCGACAGGGGGAGTGGCTACACCTTC